This record concerns one TCR beta chain sequence. This specimen comes from a study of beta chain features in type 1 diabetes. cDNA synthesis used the whole RNA isolate, giving expressed TCRB sequences. Profiled with immunoSEQ multiplex PCR; TCRdb holds only in-frame clones, not every one. This table holds roughly 240,000 clones, around an eighth found once. Germline-derived CDR1 and CDR2 are SEHNR and FQNEAQ (reference sequence). The length of the CDR3 is 14 residues. V dropped 4 bases and J dropped 4; count of bases not matched to a gene: 3. The TCR originated in a woman in her thirties or forties in good health. The V gene is TRBV7-9, the J gene TRBJ1-3, with 8 bases lining up with TRBD1. The sample comprised naive CD4+ T cells from blood. CDR3 sequence reads: CASSSRQGGNTIYF. CDR3 sequence (DNA): TGTGCCAGCAGCTCTCGACAGGGGGGAAACACCATATATTTT. The full variable domain, with the rest looked up from reference TRBV7-9 and TRBJ1-3, is DTGVSQNPRHKITKRGQNVTFRCDPISEHNRLYWYRQTLGQGPEFLTYFQNEAQLEKSRLLSDRFSAERPKGSFSTLEIQRTEQGDSAMYLCASSSRQGGNTIYFGEGSWLTVV.